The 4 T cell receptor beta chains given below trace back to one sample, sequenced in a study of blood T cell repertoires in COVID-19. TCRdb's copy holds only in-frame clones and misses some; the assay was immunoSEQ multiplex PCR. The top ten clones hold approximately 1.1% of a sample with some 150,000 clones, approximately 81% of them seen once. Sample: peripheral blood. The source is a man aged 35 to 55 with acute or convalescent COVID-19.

The DNA for the CDR3 is TGTGCCTGGACCCGACTAGCGGGGGGGAAAGGGGAGACCCAGTACTTC. Translating it yields CAWTRLAGGKGETQYF. The genes are TRBV30 and TRBJ2-5, with 14 nucleotides matching TRBD2. The ends lost 4 bases at V and 5 bases at J; junction bases unmatched: 9. The CDR3 is 16 amino acids. CDR1 is GTSNPN and CDR2 is SVGIG in the germline V gene (reference sequence). Full variable domain (outside the CDR3, taken from reference TRBV30 and TRBJ2-5): SQTIHQWPATLVQPVGSPLSLECTVEGTSNPNLYWYRQAAGRGLQLLFYSVGIGQISSEVPQNLSASRPQDRQFILSSKKLLLSDSGFYLCAWTRLAGGKGETQYFGPGTRLLVL.

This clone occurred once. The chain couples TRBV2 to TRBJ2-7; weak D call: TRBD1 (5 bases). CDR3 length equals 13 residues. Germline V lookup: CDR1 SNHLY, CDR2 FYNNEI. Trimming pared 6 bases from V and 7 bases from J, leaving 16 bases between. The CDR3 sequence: CASSGPSGAEQYF. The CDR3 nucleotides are TGTGCCAGCAGCGGCCCAAGTGGGGCGGAGCAGTACTTC.

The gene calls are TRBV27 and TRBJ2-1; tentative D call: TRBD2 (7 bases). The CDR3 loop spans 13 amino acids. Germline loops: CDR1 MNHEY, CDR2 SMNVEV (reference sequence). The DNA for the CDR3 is TGTGTAATAAAGGGGGGGAACCTCAATGAGCAGTTCTTC. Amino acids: CVIKGGNLNEQFF.

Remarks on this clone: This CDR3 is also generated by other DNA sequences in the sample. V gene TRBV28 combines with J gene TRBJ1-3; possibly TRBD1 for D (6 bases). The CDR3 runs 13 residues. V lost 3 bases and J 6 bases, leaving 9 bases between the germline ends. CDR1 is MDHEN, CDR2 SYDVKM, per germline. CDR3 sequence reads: CASSFSGVNTIYF. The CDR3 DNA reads TGTGCCAGCAGTTTTTCAGGGGTAAACACCATATATTTT.